Each of the 26 T cell receptor beta chains below was sequenced from the same sample in a study of T-cell memory formation after mild COVID-19. One entry per CDR3 protein results from TCRdb running MiXCR on the 5' RACE reads. The repertoire holds approximately 250,000 distinct CDR3 sequences, with around 17% as singletons. The material sequenced was PBMCs or a T cell subset sorted from them (not recorded which). These receptors all come from a man aged 18-30 years who had mild COVID-19 (a few samples of this study predate the infection). Cell type and time point are not known.

About this clonotype itself: The junction does not match germline at one end; this may be a read error. V usage is TRBV12-3 or TRBV12-4 and J usage is TRBJ1-1; D not resolved. The CDR3 spans 13 residues. In DNA form, the CDR3 reads TGTGCCATCAGTTTGAGCATTGTCACTGAAGCTTTCTTT. This codes for CAISLSIVTEAFF.

In this sample, this clonotype turned up many times. This sequence joins TRBV5-1 and TRBJ1-4; a weak D match, TRBD1 (5 bases). Germline CDR1 SGHRS, CDR2 YFSETQ. The CDR3 is made up of 14 amino acids. The V end lost 4 bases, the J end lost 5 bases, and 12 bases lay between the germline ends. The CDR3 DNA reads as TGCGCCAGCAGCCCCGGGACGGTGAATGAAAAACTGTTTTTT. Protein: CASSPGTVNEKLFF.

This clonotype has only a few counts. The chain combines TRBV27 with TRBJ1-6; maybe TRBD1 (6 bases). Per the germline V gene, CDR1 is MNHEY and CDR2 is SMNVEV (reference sequence). V lost 2 bases to trimming and J lost 5 bases, with 10 bases between them. The CDR3 consists of 15 residues. CDR3 residues: CASSLHRADNSPLHF. The CDR3 bases are TGTGCCAGCAGTTTACACAGGGCGGATAATTCACCCCTCCACTTT.

The chain carries TRBV5-6 and TRBJ2-3, with 10 bases matching TRBD2. The CDR3 runs 15 residues. The V segment lost 0 bases and the J segment 6 bases; nucleotides outside the gene matches: 4. The V gene's germline CDR1 is SGHDT and CDR2 YYEEEE. The CDR3 sequence: CASSLGTSGADTQYF. In nucleotides, the CDR3 is TGTGCCAGCAGCTTGGGAACTAGCGGGGCGGATACGCAGTATTTT. The full variable domain, with the rest looked up from reference TRBV5-6 and TRBJ2-3, is DAGVTQSPTHLIKTRGQQVTLRCSPKSGHDTVSWYQQALGQGPQFIFQYYEEEERQRGNFPDRFSGHQFPNYSSELNVNALLLGDSALYLCASSLGTSGADTQYFGPGTRLTVL.

This clonotype appeared a few times. This rearrangement joins TRBV7-9 to TRBJ1-2; D is unresolved. This CDR3 contains 16 residues. Trimming took 4 bases from V and 1 from J, leaving 16 bases between them. The germline V gene has CDR1 SEHNR and CDR2 FQNEAQ (reference sequence). Here the CDR3 reads CASSSSSLQLNYGYTF. For the CDR3, the DNA is TGTGCCAGCAGCTCCTCAAGTCTTCAGCTTAACTATGGCTACACCTTC. The whole variable domain, filled in from reference TRBV7-9 and TRBJ1-2, reads DTGVSQNPRHKITKRGQNVTFRCDPISEHNRLYWYRQTLGQGPEFLTYFQNEAQLEKSRLLSDRFSAERPKGSFSTLEIQRTEQGDSAMYLCASSSSSLQLNYGYTFGSGTRLTVV.

This clonotype has just a few counts. The chain has TRBV12-3 or TRBV12-4 and TRBJ2-3; weak D call: TRBD2 (6 bases). This CDR3 is 15 amino acids long. V shed 8 bases and J shed 3 bases, with 18 bases lying between them. The DNA for the CDR3 is TGTGCCAGCGGATCCCCCGCGGGGATAACAGATACGCAGTATTTT. Protein product: CASGSPAGITDTQYF.

V is TRBV6-5 and J is TRBJ2-3; perhaps TRBD2 as D (6 bases). The CDR3 extends over 16 amino acids. The germline V gene encodes CDR1 MNHEY and CDR2 SVGAGI. Between the trimmed V and J ends, which lost 6 bases and 1 base, there was a span of 17 bases. This CDR3 is CASRRDAVSGTDTQYF. The CDR3, as DNA: TGTGCCAGCAGGCGGGACGCTGTCTCCGGCACAGATACGCAGTATTTT.

This chain links TRBV7-2 with TRBJ2-3; 11 bases are a match to TRBD2. CDR3 size: 15 residues. V shed 3 bases, J shed 6 bases, and the junction held 5 bases outside the gene matches. CDR1 SGHTA and CDR2 FQGNSA come from the germline V gene. CDR3 sequence reads: CASSFGSGGADTQYF. CDR3 in DNA: TGTGCCAGCAGCTTCGGTAGCGGGGGGGCGGATACGCAGTATTTT.

The chain recombines TRBV6-5 with TRBJ2-5, with D perhaps TRBD1 (6 bases). This CDR3 spans 14 amino acids. With 6 bases removed from V and 2 bases from J, the gap between germline ends came to 13 bases. The germline V gene encodes CDR1 MNHEY and CDR2 SVGAGI. CDR3 nucleotides: TGTGCCAGCAGCCCTACAGGGATACAAGAGACCCAGTACTTC. This sequence encodes CASSPTGIQETQYF.

The rearrangement joins TRBV4-3 to TRBJ1-1; D may be TRBD1 (6 bases). The germline CDR1 and CDR2 sequences are LGHNA and YSLEER. Trimming pared 0 bases from V and 3 bases from J, leaving 8 bases between. The CDR3 is 14 residues long. DNA of the CDR3: TGCGCCAGCAGCCAAGATCCAGGGGACACTGAAGCTTTCTTT. It is translated as CASSQDPGDTEAFF.

At least ten counts were recorded for this clonotype. The chain recombines TRBV15 with TRBJ2-5; 13 positions agree with TRBD2. The germline V gene encodes CDR1 LNHNV and CDR2 YYDKDF (reference sequence). The CDR3 runs 17 residues. The V gene end was trimmed by 2 bases and the J gene end by 2 bases; junction bases not matched to a gene: 5. CDR3: CATSRHWGLAGQETQYF. CDR3 in DNA: TGTGCCACCAGCAGACATTGGGGACTAGCGGGGCAAGAGACCCAGTACTTC.

Of note for this clonotype: Compared with germline, one end of the junction differs, possibly owing to a read error. This chain links TRBV7-7 with TRBJ2-5, with D maybe TRBD2 (6 bases). The germline V gene has CDR1 SSHAT and CDR2 FNYEAQ (reference sequence). There are 14 residues in the CDR3. Written as DNA, the CDR3 is TGTGCTAGCAGGGCCCTGACTAGCCAAGAGACCCAGTACTTC. Translated, it gives CASRALTSQETQYF.

This chain uses TRBV5-1 with TRBJ1-4; 8 bases fit TRBD1. The CDR3 loop spans 15 amino acids. In germline, CDR1 is SGHRS, CDR2 YFSETQ. V lost 4 bases, J lost 6 bases, and 8 bases stayed unmatched. CDR3 DNA sequence: TGCGCCAGCAGCGAGGACAGGGCGCTGGATGAAAAACTGTTTTTT. It yields the protein CASSEDRALDEKLFF.

The chain joins TRBV5-1 to TRBJ2-3; D is undetermined. V shed 0 bases and J shed 6 bases, with 5 bases lying between them. This CDR3 is 12 amino acids long. CDR1 and CDR2 from the germline V gene are SGHRS and YFSETQ. CDR3: CASSLDFDTQYF. CDR3 bases: TGCGCCAGCAGCTTGGACTTTGATACGCAGTATTTT. The whole variable domain, remainder taken from reference TRBV5-1 and TRBJ2-3, is KAGVTQTPRYLIKTRGQQVTLSCSPISGHRSVSWYQQTPGQGLQFLFEYFSETQRNKGNFPGRFSGRQFSNSRSEMNVSTLELGDSALYLCASSLDFDTQYFGPGTRLTVL.

This clonotype was seen a handful of times. The chain joins TRBV18 to TRBJ2-7; D is perhaps TRBD2 (6 bases). Looked up from germline, CDR1 is KGHSH and CDR2 is LQKENI. V lost 6 bases and J lost 1, with 13 bases in between. This CDR3 comprises 14 residues. The CDR3 reads CASSRGSGSYEQYV. CDR3 nucleotides: TGTGCCAGCTCGCGAGGGAGCGGGTCCTACGAGCAGTACGTC.

This clonotype occurred once. This chain joins TRBV14 and TRBJ1-1, with unresolved D. CDR1 is SGHDN, CDR2 FVKESK, per germline. Between the trimmed V and J ends, which lost 1 base and 1 base, there was a span of 10 bases. This CDR3 contains 15 residues. This CDR3 is CASSQVKAGNTEAFF. The CDR3 coding sequence is TGTGCCAGCAGCCAAGTTAAAGCGGGGAACACTGAAGCTTTCTTT.

The table lists this clonotype with many counts. The chain is built from TRBV20-1 and TRBJ1-6, with D perhaps matching TRBD1 (6 bases). The CDR3 spans 15 residues. Germline V gene lookup returns CDR1 DFQATT and CDR2 SNEGSKA (reference sequence). V lost 1 base, J lost 9 bases, and 16 bases lay in between. As DNA, the CDR3 is TGCAGTGCTAGAGTTCAACAGGGTGTTGGTTCACCCCTCCACTTT. Translated: CSARVQQGVGSPLHF.

This clonotype was seen many times. The J gene is TRBJ1-1, the V gene TRBV4-1; no clear D. From germline, CDR1 is MGHRA and CDR2 YSYEKL. The CDR3 totals 15 residues. V lost 1 base to trimming and J lost 3 bases, with 12 bases between them. CDR3 sequence: CASSQGADFHTEAFF. The CDR3, as DNA: TGCGCCAGCAGCCAAGGGGCGGATTTCCACACTGAAGCTTTCTTT.

This clonotype showed up many times. The J gene is TRBJ1-1, the V gene TRBV6-5; possible D gene TRBD1, 6 bases. V gave up 6 bases and J gave up 5 bases, with 13 bases separating them. The CDR3 contains 13 residues. CDR1 is MNHEY and CDR2 is SVGAGI in the germline V gene. The CDR3 protein is CASRTQGRTEAFF. The CDR3 coding sequence is TGTGCCAGCAGAACACAGGGTCGGACTGAAGCTTTCTTT.

The chain has TRBV7-2 and TRBJ1-5; 11 nucleotides agree with TRBD1. The J segment lost 6 bases and the V segment lost 5 bases, leaving 6 bases of the junction unmatched. The CDR3 totals 15 residues. Germline CDR1 and CDR2: SGHTA and FQGNSA. CDR3 in amino acids: CASSVDRGLGQPQHF. The DNA of the CDR3 is TGTGCCAGCAGCGTGGACAGGGGGCTCGGTCAGCCCCAGCATTTT. The whole variable domain, filled in from reference TRBV7-2 and TRBJ1-5, reads GAGVSQSPSNKVTEKGKDVELRCDPISGHTALYWYRQSLGQGLEFLIYFQGNSAPDKSGLPSDRFSAERTGGSVSTLTIQRTQQEDSAVYLCASSVDRGLGQPQHFGDGTRLSIL.

V usage is TRBV12-3 or TRBV12-4 and J usage is TRBJ1-5; a possible D gene is TRBD1 (6 bases). This CDR3 contains 15 residues. With 4 bases removed from V and 0 bases from J, the gap between germline ends came to 10 bases. The CDR3 bases are TGTGCCAGCAGTTGGACAGCTAATAGCAATCAGCCCCAGCATTTT. It codes for CASSWTANSNQPQHF.

This clonotype was detected only a few times. The chain recombines TRBV24-1 with TRBJ2-5, with 7 bases aligning to TRBD1. Germline V gives CDR1 KGHDR, CDR2 SFDVKD. Trimming took 5 bases from V and 2 from J; bases not matched to a gene: 1. The CDR3 has 13 residues. CDR3 sequence: CATSAGQQETQYF. Here the CDR3 DNA reads TGTGCCACCAGTGCGGGACAGCAAGAGACCCAGTACTTC.

The table lists this clonotype with a few counts. The chain joins TRBV4-3 to TRBJ2-1; 9 bases are a match to TRBD1. The V gene's germline CDR1 is LGHNA and CDR2 YSLEER. The CDR3 has 15 amino acids. The V gene end was trimmed by 4 bases and the J gene end by 8 bases; junction bases not matched to a gene: 9. The CDR3 region has the DNA TGCGCCAGCAGCCTCGACAGGGGGTCTAGTTATGAGCAGTTCTTC. It translates to CASSLDRGSSYEQFF.

This chain links TRBV7-2 with TRBJ2-7, with 10 nucleotides matching TRBD1. After removal of 4 bases from V and 4 bases from J, the junction contained 7 bases not matched to a gene. This CDR3 is built from 15 residues. Germline CDR1 is SGHTA and CDR2 is FQGNSA. CDR3 DNA: TGTGCCAGCAGCTCTCGATCGGGACAGGGGTACGAGCAGTACTTC. It translates to CASSSRSGQGYEQYF.

CDR3 in DNA: TGTGCCAGCAGCTCCTGGACAGGGGGTTACCATGGCTACACCTTC. Translating it yields CASSSWTGGYHGYTF. V gene TRBV7-8 combines with J gene TRBJ1-2; 10 bases are shared with TRBD1. Germline V CDR1 and CDR2: SGHVS, FQNEAQ. The V segment lost 4 bases and the J segment 6 bases; nucleotides outside the gene matches: 8. The CDR3 runs 15 residues.

This clonotype was counted only a few times. V usage is TRBV6-1 and J usage is TRBJ1-5; D remains unclear. The length of the CDR3 is 14 residues. Germline V gene lookup returns CDR1 MNHNS and CDR2 SASEGT. The V and J ends lost 4 bases and 4 bases respectively, with 11 bases between them. The DNA for the CDR3 is TGTGCCAGCAGTGGTCAAACGTGGAATCAGCCCCAGCATTTT. Its translation is CASSGQTWNQPQHF.